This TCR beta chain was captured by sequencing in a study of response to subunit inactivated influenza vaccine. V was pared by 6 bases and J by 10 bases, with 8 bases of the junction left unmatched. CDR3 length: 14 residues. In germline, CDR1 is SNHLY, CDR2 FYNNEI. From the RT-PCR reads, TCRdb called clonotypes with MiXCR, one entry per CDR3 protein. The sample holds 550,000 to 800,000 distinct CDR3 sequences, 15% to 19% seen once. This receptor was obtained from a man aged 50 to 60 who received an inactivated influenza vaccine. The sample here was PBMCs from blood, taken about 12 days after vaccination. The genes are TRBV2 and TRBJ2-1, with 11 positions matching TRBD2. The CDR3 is CASRAGLAASEQFF. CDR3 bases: TGTGCCAGCAGAGCGGGACTAGCGGCTAGCGAGCAGTTCTTC.